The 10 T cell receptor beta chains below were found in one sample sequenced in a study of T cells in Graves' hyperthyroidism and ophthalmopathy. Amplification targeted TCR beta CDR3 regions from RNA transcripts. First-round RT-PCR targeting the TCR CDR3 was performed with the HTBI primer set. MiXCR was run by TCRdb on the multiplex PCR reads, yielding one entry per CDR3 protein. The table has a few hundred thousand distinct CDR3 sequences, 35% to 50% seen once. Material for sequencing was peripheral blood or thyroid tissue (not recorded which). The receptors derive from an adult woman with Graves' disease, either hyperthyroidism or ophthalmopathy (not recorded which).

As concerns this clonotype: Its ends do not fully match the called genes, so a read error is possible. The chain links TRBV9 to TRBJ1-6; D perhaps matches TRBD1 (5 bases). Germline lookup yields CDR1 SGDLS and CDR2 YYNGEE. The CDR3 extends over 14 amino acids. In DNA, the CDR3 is TGTGCTAGCAGTTTTTGGCAGGGATCTTCACCCCTCCACTTT. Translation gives CASSFWQGSSPLHF.

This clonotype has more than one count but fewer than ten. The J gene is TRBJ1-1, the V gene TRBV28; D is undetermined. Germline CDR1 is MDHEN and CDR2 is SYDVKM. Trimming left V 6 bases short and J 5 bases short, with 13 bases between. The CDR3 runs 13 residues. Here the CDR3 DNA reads TGTGCCAGCAGCCCCCTAGTGGGGACTGAAGCTTTCTTT. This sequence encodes CASSPLVGTEAFF. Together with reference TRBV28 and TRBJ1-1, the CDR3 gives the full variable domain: DVKVTQSSRYLVKRTGEKVFLECVQDMDHENMFWYRQDPGLGLRLIYFSYDVKMKEKGDIPEGYSVSREKKERFSLILESASTNQTSMYLCASSPLVGTEAFFGQGTRLTVV.

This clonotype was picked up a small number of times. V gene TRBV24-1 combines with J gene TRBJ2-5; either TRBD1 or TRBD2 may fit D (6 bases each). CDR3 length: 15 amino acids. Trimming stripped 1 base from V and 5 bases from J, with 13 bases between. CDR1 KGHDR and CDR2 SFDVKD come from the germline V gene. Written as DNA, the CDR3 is TGTGCCACCAGTGATTTCCTGACAGGAGGGGAGACCCAGTACTTC. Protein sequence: CATSDFLTGGETQYF.

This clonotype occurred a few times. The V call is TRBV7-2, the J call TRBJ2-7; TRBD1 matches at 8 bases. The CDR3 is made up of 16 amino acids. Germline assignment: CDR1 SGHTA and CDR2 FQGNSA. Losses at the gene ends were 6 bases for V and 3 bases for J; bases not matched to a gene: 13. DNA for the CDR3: TGTGCCAGCAGGGCCGCCCCGACAGGGGTCAGCTACGAGCAGTACTTC. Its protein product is CASRAAPTGVSYEQYF.

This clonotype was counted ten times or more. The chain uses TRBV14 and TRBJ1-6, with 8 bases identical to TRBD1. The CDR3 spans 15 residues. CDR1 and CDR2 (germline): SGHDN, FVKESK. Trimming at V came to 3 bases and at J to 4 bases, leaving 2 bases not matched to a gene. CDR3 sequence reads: CASSQGQDYNSPLHF. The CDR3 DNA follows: TGTGCCAGCAGCCAGGGACAGGATTATAATTCACCCCTCCACTTT.

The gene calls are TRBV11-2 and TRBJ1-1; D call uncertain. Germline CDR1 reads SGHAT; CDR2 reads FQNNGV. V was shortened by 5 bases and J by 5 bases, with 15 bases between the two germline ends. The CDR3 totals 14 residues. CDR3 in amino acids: CASSKWTGDTEAFF. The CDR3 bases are TGTGCCAGCAGCAAATGGACCGGGGATACTGAAGCTTTCTTT.

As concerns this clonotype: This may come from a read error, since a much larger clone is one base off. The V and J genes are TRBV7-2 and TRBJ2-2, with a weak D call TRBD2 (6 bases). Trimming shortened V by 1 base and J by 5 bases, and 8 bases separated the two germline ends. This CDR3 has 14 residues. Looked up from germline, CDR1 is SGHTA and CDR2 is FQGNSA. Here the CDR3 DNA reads TGTGCCAGCAGCTTAGGGAGGGGTACCGGGGAGCTGTTTTTT. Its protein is CASSLGRGTGELFF.

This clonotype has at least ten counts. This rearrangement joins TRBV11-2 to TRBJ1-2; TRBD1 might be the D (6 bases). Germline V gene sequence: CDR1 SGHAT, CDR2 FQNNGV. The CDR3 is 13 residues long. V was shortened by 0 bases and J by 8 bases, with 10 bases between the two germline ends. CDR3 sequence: CASSLEAGAGYTF. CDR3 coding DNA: TGTGCCAGCAGCTTAGAGGCAGGGGCCGGCTACACCTTC.

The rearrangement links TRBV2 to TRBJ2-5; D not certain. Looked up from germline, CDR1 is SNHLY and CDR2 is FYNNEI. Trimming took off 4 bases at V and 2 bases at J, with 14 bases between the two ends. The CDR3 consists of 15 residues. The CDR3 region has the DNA TGTGCCAGCAGTGGGGCCTTGGCGAGTCAAGAGACCCAGTACTTC. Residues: CASSGALASQETQYF.

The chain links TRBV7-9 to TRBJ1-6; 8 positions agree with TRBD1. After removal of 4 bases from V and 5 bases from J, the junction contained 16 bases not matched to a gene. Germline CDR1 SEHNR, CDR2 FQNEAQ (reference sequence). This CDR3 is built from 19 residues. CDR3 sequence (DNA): TGTGCCAGCAGCTACCCGGACAGGGATATTGGTTTGGATAATTCACCCCTCCACTTT. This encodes CASSYPDRDIGLDNSPLHF.